The present T cell receptor (beta chain) was sequenced within a study of Graves' ophthalmopathy and Graves' hyperthyroidism. This clonotype was recorded many times. RNA transcripts provided the template for amplifying TCR beta CDR3 regions. Investigators did first-round RT-PCR with HTBI primers, then second-round multiplex PCR. TCRdb redid the calling of the multiplex PCR reads with MiXCR, one entry per CDR3 protein. Of a few hundred thousand distinct CDR3 sequences in the sample, around a fifth are singletons; the top ten hold under 3%. CDR3 length equals 18 residues. CDR1 is KGHDR and CDR2 is SFDVKD in the germline V gene. Germline trimming cut 4 bases from V and 7 bases from J; bases unmatched to any gene: 12.

Sequenced: peripheral blood. The clonotype comes from a woman in her late teens or twenties with stable Graves' hyperthyroidism. The genes are TRBV24-1 and TRBJ2-7, with 16 bases lining up with TRBD2. The CDR3: CATSDAGTSGRAVGEQYF. As DNA, the CDR3 is TGTGCCACCAGTGACGCCGGGACTAGCGGGAGGGCAGTGGGTGAGCAGTACTTC.